The clone carrying this TCR beta chain was seen at least ten times. Its antigen is unknown. Template material for amplifying TCR beta CDR3 regions consisted of RNA transcripts. With the HTBI primer set, the TCR CDR3 went through a first round of RT-PCR. MiXCR, applied by TCRdb to the multiplex PCR reads, yields one record per CDR3 protein. This table has hundreds of thousands of distinct CDR3 sequences, less than 15% appearing once. Per germline, CDR1 SGHDT and CDR2 YYEEEE. The CDR3 is 16 residues long. V was clipped by 1 base and J by 7 bases, with 20 bases between them. Hyperthyroidism of Graves' type that showed no ophthalmopathy progression within 18 months was stable. These data are taken from a study of T cells in Graves' hyperthyroidism and ophthalmopathy. Findings of the study overall: Model-based prediction identified ophthalmopathy a median about 6.8 months prior to its onset. Most thyroid clonotypes that were expanded above 0.001 also turned up in blood.

The specimen sequenced was blood. The receptor comes from a woman between 18 and 30 years old with Graves' hyperthyroidism. The chain recombines TRBV5-6 with TRBJ1-2; D remains ambiguous. CDR3 in DNA: TGTGCCAGCAGCTTGCTGGCCACTGCTGACATTTTTGGCTACACCTTC. Translating it yields CASSLLATADIFGYTF.